This T cell receptor beta chain was recorded in a study of T cells expressing NK-cell markers. The wider study: Sorted CD3+CD56+NKG2C+, CD3+CD56+NKG2C- and CD3+CD56-NKG2C+ T-cell subsets were beta-chain profiled.

For TCR beta, cDNA was produced by 5'RACE template switching with UMIs. TCRdb reprocessed the 5' RACE reads and stores each CDR3 protein as one record, lacking DNA. Its table records under 600,000 distinct CDR3 sequences. Findings of the study overall: Among CD8+ T cells from several donors, dominant NKG2C+ clonotypes accounted for about 1.0-7.0%.

Germline CDR1 SGDLS, CDR2 YYNGEE. The CDR3 runs 12 residues. A note on this clonotype: Its antigen is undetermined.

The source of this sequence is a woman aged 50 to 65 in good health. Sequencing was performed on blood T cells: a sorted CD56 or NKG2C T cell subset, CD4+ or CD8+ T cells, or bulk PBMC T cells (not recorded which). This chain uses TRBV9 with TRBJ2-1; TCRdb's D gene call, TRBD1, goes unchecked for lack of DNA. CDR3 sequence: CASSVGVNEQFF.